This TCR beta chain derives from a study of shared clonotypes between healthy human individuals. Study-level points and caveats: Though the depth was large, rarefaction showed that sorted-subset sequencing was incomplete.

Generated by immunoSEQ multiplex PCR, the TCRdb table keeps only in-frame clones and is missing some. The sample yields roughly 810,000 clones, approximately 96% seen once. Naivety among CD8 cells was defined by CD45RO negativity and positive CCR7 selection, thereby excluding terminally differentiated effector memory CD45RA+ cells. Germline CDR1 SGHDN, CDR2 FVKESK. The CDR3 spans 15 residues. V was pared by 1 base and J by 3 bases, with 13 bases between. Comment on this clone: Its target is unknown.

The specimen was naive CD8+ T cells sorted from blood. This clonotype originated in a man aged 25 to 40 in good health. The chain carries TRBV14 and TRBJ2-7; TRBD2 is a possible D gene (6 bases). CDR3 residues: CASSQATRSNYEQYF. The CDR3 DNA sequence: TGTGCCAGCAGCCAAGCGACTAGATCAAACTACGAGCAGTACTTC.